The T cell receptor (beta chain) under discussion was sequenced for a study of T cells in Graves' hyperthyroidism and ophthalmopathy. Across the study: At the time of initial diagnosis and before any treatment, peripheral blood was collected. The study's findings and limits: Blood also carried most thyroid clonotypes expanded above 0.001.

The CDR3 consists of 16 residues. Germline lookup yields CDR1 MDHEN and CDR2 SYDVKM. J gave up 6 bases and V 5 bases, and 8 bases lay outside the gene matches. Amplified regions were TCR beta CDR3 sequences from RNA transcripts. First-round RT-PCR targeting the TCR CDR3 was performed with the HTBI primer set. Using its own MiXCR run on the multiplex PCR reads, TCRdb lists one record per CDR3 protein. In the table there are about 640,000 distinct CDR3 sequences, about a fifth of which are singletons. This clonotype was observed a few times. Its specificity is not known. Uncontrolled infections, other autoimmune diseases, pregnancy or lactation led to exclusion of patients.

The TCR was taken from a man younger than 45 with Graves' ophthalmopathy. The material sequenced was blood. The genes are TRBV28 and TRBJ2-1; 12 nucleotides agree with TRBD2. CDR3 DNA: TGTGCCAGCAGTCCCCCGACTAGCGGGAGACCCAATGAGCAGTTCTTC. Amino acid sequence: CASSPPTSGRPNEQFF.